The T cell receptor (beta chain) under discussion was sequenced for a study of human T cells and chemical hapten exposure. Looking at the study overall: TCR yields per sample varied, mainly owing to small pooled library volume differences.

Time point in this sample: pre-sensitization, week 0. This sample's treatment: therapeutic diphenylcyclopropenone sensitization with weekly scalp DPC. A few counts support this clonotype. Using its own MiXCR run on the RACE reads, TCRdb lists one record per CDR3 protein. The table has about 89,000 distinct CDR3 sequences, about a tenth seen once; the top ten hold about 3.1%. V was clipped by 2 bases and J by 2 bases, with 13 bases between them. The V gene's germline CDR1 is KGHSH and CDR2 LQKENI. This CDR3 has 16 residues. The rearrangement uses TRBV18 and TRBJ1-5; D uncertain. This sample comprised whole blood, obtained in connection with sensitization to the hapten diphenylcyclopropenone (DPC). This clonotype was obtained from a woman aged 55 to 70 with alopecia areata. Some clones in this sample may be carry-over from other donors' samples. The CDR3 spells CASSPITLPGNQPQHF. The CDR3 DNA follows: TGTGCCAGCTCACCAATCACACTACCGGGCAATCAGCCCCAGCATTTT.